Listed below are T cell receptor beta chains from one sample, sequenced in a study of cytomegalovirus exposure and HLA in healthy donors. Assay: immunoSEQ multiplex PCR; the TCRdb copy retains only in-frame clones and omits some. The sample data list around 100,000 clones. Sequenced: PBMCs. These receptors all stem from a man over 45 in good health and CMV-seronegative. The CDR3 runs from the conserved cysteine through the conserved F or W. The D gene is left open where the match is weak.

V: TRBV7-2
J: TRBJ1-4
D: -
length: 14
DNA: TGTGCCAGCAGCCAACGGAGCGGCGTGGAAAAACTGTTTTTT
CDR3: CASSQRSGVEKLFF

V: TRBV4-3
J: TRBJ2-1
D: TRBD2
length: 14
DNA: TGCGCCAGCAGCCAACTAGCCGGGGGGTGGGAGCAGTTCTTC
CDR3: CASSQLAGGWEQFF

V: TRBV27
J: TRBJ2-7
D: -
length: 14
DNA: TGTGCCAGCAGGCCCGTCCTTACGGCCTACGAGCAGTACTTC
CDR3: CASRPVLTAYEQYF

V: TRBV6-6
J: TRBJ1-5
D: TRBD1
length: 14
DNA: TGTGCCAGCAGATTCACAGGGGAGAGTCAGCCCCAGCATTTT
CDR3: CASRFTGESQPQHF

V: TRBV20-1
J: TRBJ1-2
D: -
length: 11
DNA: TGCAGTGCGAGCAGGGGATGGGGCTACACCTTC
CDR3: CSASRGWGYTF

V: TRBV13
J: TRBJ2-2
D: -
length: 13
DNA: TGTGCCAGCAGCAGTCAGGGGTCCGGGGAGCTGTTTTTT
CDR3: CASSSQGSGELFF

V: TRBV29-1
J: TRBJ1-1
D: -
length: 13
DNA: TGCAGCGTGGACCCGTGGGGGCTCGCTGAAGCTTTCTTT
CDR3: CSVDPWGLAEAFF

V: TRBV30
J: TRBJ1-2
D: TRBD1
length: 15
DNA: TGTGCCTGGAGTTCACCGGGACAGGGGGATTATGGCTACACCTTC
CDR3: CAWSSPGQGDYGYTF

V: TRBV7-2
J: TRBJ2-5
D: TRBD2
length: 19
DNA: TGTGCCAGCAGCAGACTTAATTGGGTGACTAGCGGGAAACAAGAGACCCAGTACTTC
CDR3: CASSRLNWVTSGKQETQYF

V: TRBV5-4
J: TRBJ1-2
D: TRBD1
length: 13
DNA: TGTGCCAGCAGCTCGGGACAGCTCTATGGCTACACCTTC
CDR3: CASSSGQLYGYTF

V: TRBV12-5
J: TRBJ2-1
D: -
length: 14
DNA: TGTGCTAGCGGTTTGGTACCCGGCTACAATGAGCAGTTCTTC
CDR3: CASGLVPGYNEQFF

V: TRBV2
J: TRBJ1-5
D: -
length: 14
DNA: TGTGCCAGCAGGCCGGACAGCGGCAATCAGCCCCAGCATTTT
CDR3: CASRPDSGNQPQHF

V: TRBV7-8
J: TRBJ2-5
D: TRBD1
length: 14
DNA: TGTGCCAGCAGCATGGGACAGGGCCAAGAGACCCAGTACTTC
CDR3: CASSMGQGQETQYF

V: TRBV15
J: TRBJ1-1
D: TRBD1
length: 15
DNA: TGTGCCACCAGCCTAAATAACAGGGGGTTTACTGAAGCTTTCTTT
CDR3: CATSLNNRGFTEAFF

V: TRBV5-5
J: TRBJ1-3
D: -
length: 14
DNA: TGTGCCAGCAGCCCATACGGGTCTGGAAACACCATATATTTT
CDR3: CASSPYGSGNTIYF

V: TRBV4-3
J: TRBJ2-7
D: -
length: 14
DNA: TGCGCCAGCAGCCAAGTCGGGGGTCAGGACGAGCAGTACTTC
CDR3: CASSQVGGQDEQYF

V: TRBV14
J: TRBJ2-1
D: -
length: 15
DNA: TGTGCCAGCAGCCAAGGGCCCACGTATTCCGATGAGCAGTTCTTC
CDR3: CASSQGPTYSDEQFF

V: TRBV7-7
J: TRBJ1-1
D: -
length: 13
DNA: TGTGCTAGCAGCAAGACAGTGAACACTGAAGCTTTCTTT
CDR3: CASSKTVNTEAFF

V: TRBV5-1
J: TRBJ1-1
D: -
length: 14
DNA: TGCGCCAGCAGCTTGGTTGCAGGGAACACTGAAGCTTTCTTT
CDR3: CASSLVAGNTEAFF

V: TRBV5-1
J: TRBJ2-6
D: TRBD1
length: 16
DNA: TGCGCCAGCAGCCCGGGACAGGGTAACGGGGCCAACGTCCTGACTTTC
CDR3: CASSPGQGNGANVLTF

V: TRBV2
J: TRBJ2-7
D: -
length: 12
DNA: TGTGCCAGCAACTTAGACTATATCCAGCAGTACTTC
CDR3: CASNLDYIQQYF

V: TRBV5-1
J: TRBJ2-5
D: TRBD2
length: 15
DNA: TGCGCCAGCAGCTTGGTAGCTAGCGGTGAGGAGACCCAGTACTTC
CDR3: CASSLVASGEETQYF

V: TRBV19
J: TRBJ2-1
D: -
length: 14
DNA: TGTGCCAGTAGTATCGGTATCGGGTTTGATGAGCAGTTCTTC
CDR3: CASSIGIGFDEQFF

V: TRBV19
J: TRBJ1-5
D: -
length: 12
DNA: TGTGCCAGCCGGGGGGTTAGACAGCCCCAGCATTTT
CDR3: CASRGVRQPQHF

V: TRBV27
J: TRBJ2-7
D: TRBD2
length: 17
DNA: TGTGCCAGCAGTTCGAGGACTAGCGGGTTCAGCTCCTACGAGCAGTACTTC
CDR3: CASSSRTSGFSSYEQYF

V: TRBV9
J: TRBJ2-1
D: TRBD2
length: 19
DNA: TGTGCCAGCAGCGGGAGGCCCCACGTAGCGGGAGACCTCTACAATGAGCAGTTCTTC
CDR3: CASSGRPHVAGDLYNEQFF

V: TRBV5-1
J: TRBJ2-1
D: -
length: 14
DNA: TGCGCCAGCAGTAGACAGAGCTCCTACAATGAGCAGTTCTTC
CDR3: CASSRQSSYNEQFF